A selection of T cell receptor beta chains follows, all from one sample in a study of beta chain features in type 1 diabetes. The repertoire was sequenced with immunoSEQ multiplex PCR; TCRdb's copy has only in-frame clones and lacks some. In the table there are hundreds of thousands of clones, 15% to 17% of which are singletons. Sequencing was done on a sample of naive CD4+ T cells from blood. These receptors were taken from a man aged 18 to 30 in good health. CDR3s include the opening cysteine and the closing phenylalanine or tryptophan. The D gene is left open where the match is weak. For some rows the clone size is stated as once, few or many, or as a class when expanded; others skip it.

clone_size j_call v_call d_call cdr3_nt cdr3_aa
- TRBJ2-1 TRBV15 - TGTGCCACCAGCAGAGATCTCGTAGGCGCCTCATACAATGAGCAGTTCTTC CATSRDLVGASYNEQFF
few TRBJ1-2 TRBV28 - TGTGCCAGCAGTCCTTATTTAGGCCAGGGTGGCTACACCTTC CASSPYLGQGGYTF
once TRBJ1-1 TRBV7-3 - TGTGCCAGCAGCTTAAGAAGGCCCACTGAAGCTTTCTTT CASSLRRPTEAFF
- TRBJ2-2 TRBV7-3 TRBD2 TGTGCCAGCAGCCCCCCGAGCGGGACTACCGGGGAGCTGTTTTTT CASSPPSGTTGELFF
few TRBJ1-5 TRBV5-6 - TGTGCCAGCAGTCCCGGCCCGGGAAACAATCAGCCCCAGCATTTT CASSPGPGNNQPQHF
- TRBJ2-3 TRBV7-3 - TGTGCCAGCAGCTTATCGGGGTTAGGCACAGATACGCAGTATTTT CASSLSGLGTDTQYF
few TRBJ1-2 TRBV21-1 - TGTGCAGCGCCCCCGGCGCCCCATGGCTACACCTTC CAAPPAPHGYTF
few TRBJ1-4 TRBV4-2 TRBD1 TGTGCCAGCAGCCAAGGGGGGCAGGGGGCCCCTAATGAAAAACTGTTTTTT CASSQGGQGAPNEKLFF
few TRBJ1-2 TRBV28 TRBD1 TGTGCCAGCAGTTCCGACAGGGGCTATGGCTACACCTTC CASSSDRGYGYTF
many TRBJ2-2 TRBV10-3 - TGTGCCAACCGAGACACCGGGGAGCTGTTTTTT CANRDTGELFF
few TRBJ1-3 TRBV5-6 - TGTGCCAGCAGCTTTCGCGTATCTGGAAACACCATATATTTT CASSFRVSGNTIYF
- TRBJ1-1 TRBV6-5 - TGTGCCAGCAAAATGAACACTGAAGCTTTCTTT CASKMNTEAFF
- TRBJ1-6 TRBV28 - TGTGCCAGCAGGCTTAGCTCCCCAGGGTTTAATTCACCCCTCCACTTT CASRLSSPGFNSPLHF
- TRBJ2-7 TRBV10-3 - TGTGCCATCAGTGAACAAGATCGGGTCCACTCCTACGAGCAGTACTTC CAISEQDRVHSYEQYF
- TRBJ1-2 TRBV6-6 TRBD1 TGTGCCAGCAGCCGGGACAGGGGGCGCGGTGGCTACACCTTC CASSRDRGRGGYTF
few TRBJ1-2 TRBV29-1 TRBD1 TGCAGCGTTTCGTTCATAGACAGGGGACAAGGCTACACCTTC CSVSFIDRGQGYTF
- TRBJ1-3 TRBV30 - TGTGCCTGGAGTGTTTTCAGGGCCGATGGAAACACCATATATTTT CAWSVFRADGNTIYF
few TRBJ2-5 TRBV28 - TGTGCCAGCAGTCCCGAGTGGAAAACCCAGTACTTC CASSPEWKTQYF
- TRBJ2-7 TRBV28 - TGTGCCAGCAGAGTGAAGTCCTACGAGCAGTACTTC CASRVKSYEQYF
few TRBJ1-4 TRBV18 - TGTGCCAGCTCACCAAGACAGGAGGGACTTGAAAAACTGTTTTTT CASSPRQEGLEKLFF
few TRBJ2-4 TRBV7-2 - TGTGCCAGCAGCTTTAAACGGACAGCTCAGTACTTC CASSFKRTAQYF
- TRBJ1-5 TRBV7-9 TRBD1 TGTGCCAGCAGCGCTCCCGGGACAGGGGTAAATCCTCGCAATCAGCCCCAGCATTTT CASSAPGTGVNPRNQPQHF